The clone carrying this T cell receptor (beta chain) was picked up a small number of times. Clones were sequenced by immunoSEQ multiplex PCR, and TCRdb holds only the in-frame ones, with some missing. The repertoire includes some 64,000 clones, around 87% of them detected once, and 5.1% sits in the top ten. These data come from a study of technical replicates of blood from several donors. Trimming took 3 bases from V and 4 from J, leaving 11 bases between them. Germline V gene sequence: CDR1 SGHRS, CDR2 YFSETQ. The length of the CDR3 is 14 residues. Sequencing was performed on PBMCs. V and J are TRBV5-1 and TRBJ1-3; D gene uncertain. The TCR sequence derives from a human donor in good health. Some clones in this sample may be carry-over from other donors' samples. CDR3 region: CASSSGSQGNTIYF. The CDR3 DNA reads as TGCGCCAGCAGCTCCGGGTCCCAGGGAAACACCATATATTTT.